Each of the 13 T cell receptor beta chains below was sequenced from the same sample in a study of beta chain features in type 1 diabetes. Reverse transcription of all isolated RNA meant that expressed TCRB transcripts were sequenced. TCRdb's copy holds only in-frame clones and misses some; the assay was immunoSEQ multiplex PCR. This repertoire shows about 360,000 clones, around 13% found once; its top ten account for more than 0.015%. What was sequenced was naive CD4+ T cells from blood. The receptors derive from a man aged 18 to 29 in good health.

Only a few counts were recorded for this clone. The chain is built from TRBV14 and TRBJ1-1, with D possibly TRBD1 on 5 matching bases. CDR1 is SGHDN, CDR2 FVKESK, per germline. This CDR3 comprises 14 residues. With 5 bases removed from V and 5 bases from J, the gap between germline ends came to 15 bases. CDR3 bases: TGTGCCAGCAGCGGACGGCTGAGACAGACTGAAGCTTTCTTT. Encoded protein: CASSGRLRQTEAFF.

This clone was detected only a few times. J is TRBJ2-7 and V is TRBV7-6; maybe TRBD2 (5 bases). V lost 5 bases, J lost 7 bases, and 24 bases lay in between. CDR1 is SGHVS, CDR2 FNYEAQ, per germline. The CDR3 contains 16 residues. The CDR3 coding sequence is TGTGCCAGCAGCCTTACCCCACGGATAACGACGGGAGAGCAGTACTTC. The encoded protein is CASSLTPRITTGEQYF.

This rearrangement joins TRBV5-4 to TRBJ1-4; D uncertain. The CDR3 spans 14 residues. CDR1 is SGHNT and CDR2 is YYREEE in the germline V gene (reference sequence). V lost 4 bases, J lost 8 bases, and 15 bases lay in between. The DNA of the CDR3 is TGTGCCAGCAGCCTGGGAGGGAATGGGGAAAAACTGTTTTTT. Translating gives CASSLGGNGEKLFF.

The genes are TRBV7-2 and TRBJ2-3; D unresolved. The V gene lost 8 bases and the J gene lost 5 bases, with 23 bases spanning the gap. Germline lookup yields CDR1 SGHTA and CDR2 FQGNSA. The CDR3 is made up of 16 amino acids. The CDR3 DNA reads TGTGCCAGCCAGACTCGTTCGTGGAGCCGCAAAGATACGCAGTATTTT. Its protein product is CASQTRSWSRKDTQYF.

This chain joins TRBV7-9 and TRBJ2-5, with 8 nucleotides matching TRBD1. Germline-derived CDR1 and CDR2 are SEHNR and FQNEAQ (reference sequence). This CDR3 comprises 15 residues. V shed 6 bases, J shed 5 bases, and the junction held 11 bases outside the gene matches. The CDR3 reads CASRTGALLSETQYF. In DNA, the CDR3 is TGTGCCAGCAGGACAGGGGCGCTTTTATCTGAGACCCAGTACTTC.

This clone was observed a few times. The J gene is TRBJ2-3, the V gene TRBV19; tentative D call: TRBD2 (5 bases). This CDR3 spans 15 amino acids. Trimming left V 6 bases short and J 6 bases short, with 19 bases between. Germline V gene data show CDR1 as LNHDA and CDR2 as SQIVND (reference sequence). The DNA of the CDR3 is TGTGCCAGTAGCCAGAACCCGCTACTAGTGGATACGCAGTATTTT. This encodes CASSQNPLLVDTQYF.

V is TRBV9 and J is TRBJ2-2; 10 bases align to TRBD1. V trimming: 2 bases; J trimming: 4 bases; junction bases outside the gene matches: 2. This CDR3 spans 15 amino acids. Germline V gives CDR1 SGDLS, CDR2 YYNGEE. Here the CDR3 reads CASSVRDRGTGELFF. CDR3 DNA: TGTGCCAGCAGCGTCCGGGACAGGGGCACCGGGGAGCTGTTTTTT. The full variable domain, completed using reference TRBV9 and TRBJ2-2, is DSGVTQTPKHLITATGQRVTLRCSPRSGDLSVYWYQQSLDQGLQFLIQYYNGEERAKGNILERFSAQQFPDLHSELNLSSLELGDSALYFCASSVRDRGTGELFFGEGSRLTVL.

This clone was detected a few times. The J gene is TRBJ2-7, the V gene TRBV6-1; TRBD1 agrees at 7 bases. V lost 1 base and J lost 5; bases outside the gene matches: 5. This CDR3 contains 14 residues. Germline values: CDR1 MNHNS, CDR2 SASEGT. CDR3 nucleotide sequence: TGTGCCAGCAGTGAAGAGGGGGCGAGCCACGAGCAGTACTTC. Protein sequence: CASSEEGASHEQYF.

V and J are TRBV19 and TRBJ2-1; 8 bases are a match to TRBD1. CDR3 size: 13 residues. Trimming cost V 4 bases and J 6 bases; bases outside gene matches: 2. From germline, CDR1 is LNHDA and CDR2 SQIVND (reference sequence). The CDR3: CASSRTGINEQFF. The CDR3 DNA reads TGTGCCAGTAGTAGGACAGGGATCAATGAGCAGTTCTTC.

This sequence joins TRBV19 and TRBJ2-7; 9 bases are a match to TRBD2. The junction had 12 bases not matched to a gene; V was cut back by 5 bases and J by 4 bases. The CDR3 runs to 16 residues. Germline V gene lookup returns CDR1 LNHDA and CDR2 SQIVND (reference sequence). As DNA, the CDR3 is TGTGCCAGTAGTCCCAATGGGGCTAGCGGGATGTACGAGCAGTACTTC. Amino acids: CASSPNGASGMYEQYF. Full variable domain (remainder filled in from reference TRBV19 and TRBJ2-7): DGGITQSPKYLFRKEGQNVTLSCEQNLNHDAMYWYRQDPGQGLRLIYYSQIVNDFQKGDIAEGYSVSREKKESFPLTVTSAQKNPTAFYLCASSPNGASGMYEQYFGPGTRLTVT.

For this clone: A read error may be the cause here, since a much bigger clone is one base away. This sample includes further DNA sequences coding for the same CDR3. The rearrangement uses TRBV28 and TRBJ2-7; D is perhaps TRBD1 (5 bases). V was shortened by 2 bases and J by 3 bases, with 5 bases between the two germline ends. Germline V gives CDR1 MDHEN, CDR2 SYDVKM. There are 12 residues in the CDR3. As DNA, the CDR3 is TGTGCCAGCAGTTTACAGGGCTACGAGCAGTACTTC. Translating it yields CASSLQGYEQYF.

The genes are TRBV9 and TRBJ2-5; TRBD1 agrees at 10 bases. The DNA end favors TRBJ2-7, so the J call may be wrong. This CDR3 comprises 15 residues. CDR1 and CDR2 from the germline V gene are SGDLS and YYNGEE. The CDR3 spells CASSSARDRGYEQYF. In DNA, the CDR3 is TGTGCCAGCAGCTCGGCCCGGGACAGGGGCTACGAGCAGTACTTC.

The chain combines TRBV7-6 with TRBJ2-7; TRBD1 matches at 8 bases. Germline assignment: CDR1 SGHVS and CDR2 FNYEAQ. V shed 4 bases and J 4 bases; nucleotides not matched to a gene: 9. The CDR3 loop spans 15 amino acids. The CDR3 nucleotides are TGTGCCAGCAGCTCGACAGGACAGGGTACATACGAGCAGTACTTC. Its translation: CASSSTGQGTYEQYF.